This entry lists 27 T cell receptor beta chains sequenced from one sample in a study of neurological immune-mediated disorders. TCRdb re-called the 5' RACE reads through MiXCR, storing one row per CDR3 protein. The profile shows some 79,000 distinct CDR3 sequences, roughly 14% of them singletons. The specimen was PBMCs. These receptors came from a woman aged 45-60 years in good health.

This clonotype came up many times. CDR3 sequence reads: CASSLSGRGGTDTQYF. The CDR3 region has the DNA TGTGCCAGCAGCTTGTCGGGGAGAGGGGGCACAGATACGCAGTATTTT. The chain joins TRBV5-4 to TRBJ2-3; the D call may be TRBD1 or TRBD2 (5 bases each). Per germline, CDR1 SGHNT and CDR2 YYREEE (reference sequence). The CDR3 is 16 amino acids. Trimming shortened V by 1 base and J by 1 base, and 13 bases separated the two germline ends.

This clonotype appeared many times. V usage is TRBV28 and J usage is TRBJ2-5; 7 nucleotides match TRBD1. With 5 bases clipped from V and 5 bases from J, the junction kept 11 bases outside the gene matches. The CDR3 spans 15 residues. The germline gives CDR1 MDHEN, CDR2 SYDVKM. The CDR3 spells CASSLLTGRGETQYF. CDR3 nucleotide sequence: TGTGCCAGCAGTCTCCTGACAGGGCGAGGGGAGACCCAGTACTTC.

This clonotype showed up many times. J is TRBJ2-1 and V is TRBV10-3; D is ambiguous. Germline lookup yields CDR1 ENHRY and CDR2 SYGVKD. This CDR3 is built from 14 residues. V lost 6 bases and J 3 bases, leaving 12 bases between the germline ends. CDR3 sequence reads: CAIRYSDIYNEQFF. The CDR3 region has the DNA TGTGCCATCAGGTACAGTGATATCTACAATGAGCAGTTCTTC.

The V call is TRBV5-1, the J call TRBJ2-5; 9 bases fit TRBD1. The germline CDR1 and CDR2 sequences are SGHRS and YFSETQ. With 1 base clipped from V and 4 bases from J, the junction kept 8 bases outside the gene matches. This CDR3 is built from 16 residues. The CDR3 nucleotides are TGCGCCAGCAGCTTGACAGGGGGCGCCTCTGGAGAGACCCAGTACTTC. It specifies CASSLTGGASGETQYF.

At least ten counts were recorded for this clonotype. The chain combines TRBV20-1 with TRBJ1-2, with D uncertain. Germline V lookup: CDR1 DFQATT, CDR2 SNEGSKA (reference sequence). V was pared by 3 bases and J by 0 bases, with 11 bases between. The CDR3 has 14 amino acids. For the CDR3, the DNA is TGCAGTGCTAGTGCCCCGAAAGCTAACTATGGCTACACCTTC. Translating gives CSASAPKANYGYTF.

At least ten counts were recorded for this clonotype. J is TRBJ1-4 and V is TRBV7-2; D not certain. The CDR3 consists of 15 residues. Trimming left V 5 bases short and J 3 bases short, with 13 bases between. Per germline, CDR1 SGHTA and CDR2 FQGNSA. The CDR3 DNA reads TGTGCCAGCAGCCCTAGAGGGTCCCCTAATGAAAAACTGTTTTTT. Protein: CASSPRGSPNEKLFF. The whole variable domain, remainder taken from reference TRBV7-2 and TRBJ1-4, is GAGVSQSPSNKVTEKGKDVELRCDPISGHTALYWYRQSLGQGLEFLIYFQGNSAPDKSGLPSDRFSAERTGGSVSTLTIQRTQQEDSAVYLCASSPRGSPNEKLFFGSGTQLSVL.

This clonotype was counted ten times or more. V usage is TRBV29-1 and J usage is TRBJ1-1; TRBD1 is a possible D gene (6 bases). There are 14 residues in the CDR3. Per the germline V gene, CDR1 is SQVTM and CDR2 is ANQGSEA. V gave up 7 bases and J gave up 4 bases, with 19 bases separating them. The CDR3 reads CSAKWGGVGTEAFF. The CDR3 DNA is TGCAGCGCTAAGTGGGGGGGCGTTGGCACTGAAGCTTTCTTT.

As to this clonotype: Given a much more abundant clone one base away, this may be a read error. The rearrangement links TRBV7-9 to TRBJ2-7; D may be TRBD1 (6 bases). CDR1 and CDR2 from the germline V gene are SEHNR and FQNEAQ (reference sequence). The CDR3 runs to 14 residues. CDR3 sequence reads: CASSGRQDPYEKYF. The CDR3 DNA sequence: TGTGCCAGCAGCGGAAGACAGGACCCCTACGAGAAGTACTTC.

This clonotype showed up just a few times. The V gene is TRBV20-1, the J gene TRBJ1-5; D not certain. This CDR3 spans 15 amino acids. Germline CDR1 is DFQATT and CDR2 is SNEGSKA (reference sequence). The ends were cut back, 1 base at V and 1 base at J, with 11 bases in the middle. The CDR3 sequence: CSARGYEGSNQPQHF. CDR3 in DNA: TGCAGTGCTAGAGGGTATGAAGGGAGCAATCAGCCCCAGCATTTT.

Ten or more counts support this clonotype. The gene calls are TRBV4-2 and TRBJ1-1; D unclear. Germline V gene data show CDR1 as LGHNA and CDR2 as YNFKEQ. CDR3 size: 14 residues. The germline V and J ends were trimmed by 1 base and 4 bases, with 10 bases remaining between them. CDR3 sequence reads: CASSQVGLGTEAFF. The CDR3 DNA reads TGTGCCAGCAGCCAAGTGGGGTTGGGCACTGAAGCTTTCTTT.

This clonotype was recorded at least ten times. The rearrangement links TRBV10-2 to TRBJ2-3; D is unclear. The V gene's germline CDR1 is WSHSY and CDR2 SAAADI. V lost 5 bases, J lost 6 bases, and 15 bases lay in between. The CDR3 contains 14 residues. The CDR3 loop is CASSLFGLGDTQYF. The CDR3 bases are TGCGCCAGCAGTTTATTCGGGCTGGGGGATACGCAGTATTTT.

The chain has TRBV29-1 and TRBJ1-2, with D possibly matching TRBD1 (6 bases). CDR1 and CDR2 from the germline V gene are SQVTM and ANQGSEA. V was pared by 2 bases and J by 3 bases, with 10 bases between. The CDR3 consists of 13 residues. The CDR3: CSVERGADYGYTF. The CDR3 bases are TGCAGCGTTGAAAGGGGGGCGGACTATGGCTACACCTTC.

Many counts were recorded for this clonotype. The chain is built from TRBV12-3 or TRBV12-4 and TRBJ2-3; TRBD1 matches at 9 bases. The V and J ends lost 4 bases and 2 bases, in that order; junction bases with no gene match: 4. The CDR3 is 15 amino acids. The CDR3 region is CASSYRQGDTDTQYF. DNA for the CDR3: TGTGCCAGCAGTTACCGACAGGGGGACACAGATACGCAGTATTTT.

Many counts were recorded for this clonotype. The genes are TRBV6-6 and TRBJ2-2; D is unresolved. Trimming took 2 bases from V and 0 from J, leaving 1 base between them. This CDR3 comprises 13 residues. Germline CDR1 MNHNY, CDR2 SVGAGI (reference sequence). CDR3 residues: CASSYANTGELFF. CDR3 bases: TGTGCCAGCAGTTACGCGAACACCGGGGAGCTGTTTTTT.

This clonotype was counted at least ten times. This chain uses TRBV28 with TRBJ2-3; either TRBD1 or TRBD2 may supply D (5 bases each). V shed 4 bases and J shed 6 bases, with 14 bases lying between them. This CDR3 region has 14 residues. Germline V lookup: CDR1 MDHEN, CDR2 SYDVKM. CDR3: CASSWVGESDTQYF. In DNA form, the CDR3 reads TGTGCCAGCAGTTGGGTGGGGGAGAGCGATACGCAGTATTTT.

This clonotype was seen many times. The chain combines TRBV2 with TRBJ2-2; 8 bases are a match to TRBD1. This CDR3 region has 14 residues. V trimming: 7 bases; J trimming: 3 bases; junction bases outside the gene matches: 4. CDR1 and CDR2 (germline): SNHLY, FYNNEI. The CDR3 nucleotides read TGTGCCAGCAAGGACAGGGCGGACACCGGGGAGCTGTTTTTT. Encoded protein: CASKDRADTGELFF.

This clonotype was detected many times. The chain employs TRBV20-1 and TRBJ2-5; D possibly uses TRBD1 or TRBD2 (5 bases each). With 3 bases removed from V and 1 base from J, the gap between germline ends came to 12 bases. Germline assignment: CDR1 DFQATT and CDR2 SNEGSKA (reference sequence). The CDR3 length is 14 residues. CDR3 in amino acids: CSARDGTLQETQYF. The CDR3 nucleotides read TGCAGTGCTAGGGACGGGACGCTCCAAGAGACCCAGTACTTC.

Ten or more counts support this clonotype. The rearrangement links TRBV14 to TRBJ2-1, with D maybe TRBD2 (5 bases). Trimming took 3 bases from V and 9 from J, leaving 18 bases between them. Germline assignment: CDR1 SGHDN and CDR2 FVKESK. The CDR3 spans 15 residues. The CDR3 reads CASSQIGGGPGEQFF. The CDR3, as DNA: TGTGCCAGCAGCCAGATCGGCGGAGGCCCTGGTGAGCAGTTCTTC.

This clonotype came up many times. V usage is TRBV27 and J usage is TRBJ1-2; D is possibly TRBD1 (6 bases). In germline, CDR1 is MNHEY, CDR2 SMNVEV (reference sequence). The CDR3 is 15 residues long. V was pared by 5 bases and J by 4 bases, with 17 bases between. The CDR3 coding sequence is TGTGCCAGCAGTCAGTTGGGGGCCAATGGCTATGGCTACACCTTC. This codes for CASSQLGANGYGYTF.

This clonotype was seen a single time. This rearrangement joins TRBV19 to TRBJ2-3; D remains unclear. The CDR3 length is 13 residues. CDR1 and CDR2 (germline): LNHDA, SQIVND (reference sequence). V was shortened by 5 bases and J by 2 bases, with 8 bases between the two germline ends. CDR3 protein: CASSDQDTDTQYF. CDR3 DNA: TGTGCCAGTAGTGATCAGGACACAGATACGCAGTATTTT.

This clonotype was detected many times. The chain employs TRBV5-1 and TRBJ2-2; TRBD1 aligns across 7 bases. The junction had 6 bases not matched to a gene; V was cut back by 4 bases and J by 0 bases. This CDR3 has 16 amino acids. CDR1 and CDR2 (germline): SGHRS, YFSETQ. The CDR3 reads CASSRLGQTNTGELFF. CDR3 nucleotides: TGCGCCAGCAGCCGACTGGGACAGACGAACACCGGGGAGCTGTTTTTT.

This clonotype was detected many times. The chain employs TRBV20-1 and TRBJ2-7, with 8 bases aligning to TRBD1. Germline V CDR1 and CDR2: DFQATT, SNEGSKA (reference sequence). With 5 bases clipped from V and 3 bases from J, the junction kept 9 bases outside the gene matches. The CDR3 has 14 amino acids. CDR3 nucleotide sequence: TGCAGTGCTCCACGATCGGGACAGGTCTACGAGCAGTACTTC. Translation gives CSAPRSGQVYEQYF.

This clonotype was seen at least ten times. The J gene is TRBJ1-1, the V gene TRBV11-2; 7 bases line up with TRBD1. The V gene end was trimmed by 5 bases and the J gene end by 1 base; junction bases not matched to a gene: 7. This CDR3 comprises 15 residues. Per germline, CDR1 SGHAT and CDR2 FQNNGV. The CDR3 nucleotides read TGTGCCAGCAGCCAGAGACAGGGTGGGAACACTGAAGCTTTCTTT. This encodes CASSQRQGGNTEAFF.

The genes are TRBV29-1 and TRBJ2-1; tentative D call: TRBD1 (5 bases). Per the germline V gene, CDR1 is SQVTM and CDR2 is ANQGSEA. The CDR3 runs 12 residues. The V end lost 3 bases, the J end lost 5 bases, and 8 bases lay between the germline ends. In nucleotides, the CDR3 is TGCAGCGTTGAGGGGCCTAACAATGAGCAGTTCTTC. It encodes CSVEGPNNEQFF.

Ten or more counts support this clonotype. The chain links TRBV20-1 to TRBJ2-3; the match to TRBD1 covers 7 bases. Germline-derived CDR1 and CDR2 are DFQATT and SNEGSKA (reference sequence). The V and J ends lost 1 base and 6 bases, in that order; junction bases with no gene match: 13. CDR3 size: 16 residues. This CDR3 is CSARGRTGPMPDTQYF. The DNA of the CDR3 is TGCAGTGCTAGAGGGCGGACAGGACCAATGCCCGATACGCAGTATTTT.

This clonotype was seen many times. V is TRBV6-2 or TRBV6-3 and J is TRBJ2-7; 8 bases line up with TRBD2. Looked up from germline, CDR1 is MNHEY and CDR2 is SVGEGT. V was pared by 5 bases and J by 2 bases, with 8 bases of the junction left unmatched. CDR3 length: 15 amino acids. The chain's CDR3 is CASSLQRGSTYEQYF. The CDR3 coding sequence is TGTGCCAGCAGTCTTCAGCGGGGGTCAACCTACGAGCAGTACTTC.

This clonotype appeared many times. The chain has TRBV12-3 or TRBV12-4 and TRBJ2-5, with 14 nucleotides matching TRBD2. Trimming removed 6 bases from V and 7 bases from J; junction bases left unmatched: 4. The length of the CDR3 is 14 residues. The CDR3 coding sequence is TGTGCCAGCAGAAGGGGACTAGCGGGAGTGACCCAGTACTTC. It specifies CASRRGLAGVTQYF.